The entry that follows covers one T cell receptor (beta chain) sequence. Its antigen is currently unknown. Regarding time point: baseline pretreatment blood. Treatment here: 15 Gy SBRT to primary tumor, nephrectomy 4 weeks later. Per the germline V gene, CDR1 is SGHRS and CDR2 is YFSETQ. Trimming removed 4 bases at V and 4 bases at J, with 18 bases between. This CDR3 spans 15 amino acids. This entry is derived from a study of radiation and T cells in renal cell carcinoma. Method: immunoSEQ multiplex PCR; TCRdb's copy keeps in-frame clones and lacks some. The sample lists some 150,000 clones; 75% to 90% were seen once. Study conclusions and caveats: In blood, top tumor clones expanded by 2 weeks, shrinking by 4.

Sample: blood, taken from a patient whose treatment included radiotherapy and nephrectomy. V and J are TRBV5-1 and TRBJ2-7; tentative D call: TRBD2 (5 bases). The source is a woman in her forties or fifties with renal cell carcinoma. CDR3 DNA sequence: TGCGCCAGCAGCGGAAGGACGGTAGGAGGATACGAGCAGTACTTC. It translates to CASSGRTVGGYEQYF.